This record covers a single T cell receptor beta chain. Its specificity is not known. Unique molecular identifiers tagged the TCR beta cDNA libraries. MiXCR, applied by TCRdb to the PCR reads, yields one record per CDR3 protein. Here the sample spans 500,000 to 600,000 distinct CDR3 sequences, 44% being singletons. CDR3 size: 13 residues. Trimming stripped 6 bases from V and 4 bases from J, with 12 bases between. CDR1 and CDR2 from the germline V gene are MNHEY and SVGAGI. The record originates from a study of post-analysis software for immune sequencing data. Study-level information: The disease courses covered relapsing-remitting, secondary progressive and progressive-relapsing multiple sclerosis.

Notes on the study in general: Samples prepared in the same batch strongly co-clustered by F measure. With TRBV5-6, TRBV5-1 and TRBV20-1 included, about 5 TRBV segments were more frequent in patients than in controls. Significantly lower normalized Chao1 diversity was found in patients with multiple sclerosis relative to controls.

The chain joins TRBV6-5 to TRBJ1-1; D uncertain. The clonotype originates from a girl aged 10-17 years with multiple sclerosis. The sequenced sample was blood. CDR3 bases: TGTGCCAGCAGCCCAAGTGTGACCACTGAAGCTTTCTTT. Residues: CASSPSVTTEAFF.